This T cell receptor beta chain was sequenced for a study of untreated major depressive disorder. Study-level results: Private clones made up every subject's top five TRBV05-01 clones.

Produced via immunoSEQ multiplex PCR; TCRdb's table is partial and in-frame only. The data show 15,000 to 20,000 clones, with more than 75% seen just once and about 0.82% held by the top ten. Germline loops: CDR1 SGHRS, CDR2 YFSETQ. CDR3 length: 14 residues. The ends lost 1 base at V and 5 bases at J; junction bases unmatched: 4. Turning to this clone: Its matching antigen is unknown.

Each donor gave approximately 30 ml of EDTA blood. The sequenced sample consisted of CD4+ T cells from PBMCs. The rearrangement uses TRBV5-1 and TRBJ2-7; 9 positions match TRBD2. The clonotype comes from a woman in her 30s in good health. The CDR3: CASSLSGRTHEQYF. DNA for the CDR3: TGCGCCAGCAGCTTGAGCGGGAGGACCCACGAGCAGTACTTC.